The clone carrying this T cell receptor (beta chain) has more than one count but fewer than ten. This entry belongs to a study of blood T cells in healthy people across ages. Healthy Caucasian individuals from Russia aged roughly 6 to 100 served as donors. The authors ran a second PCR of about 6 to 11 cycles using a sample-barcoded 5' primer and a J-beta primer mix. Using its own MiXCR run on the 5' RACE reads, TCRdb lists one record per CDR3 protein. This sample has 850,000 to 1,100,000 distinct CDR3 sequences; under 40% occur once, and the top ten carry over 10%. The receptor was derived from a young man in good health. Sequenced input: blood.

CDR3 in DNA: TGCGCCAGCAGCACCCGGGACAGGGATTACAATGAGCAGTTCTTC. As protein: CASSTRDRDYNEQFF. V is TRBV4-1 and J is TRBJ2-1, with TRBD1 matching over 9 bases. Germline lookup yields CDR1 MGHRA and CDR2 YSYEKL. The CDR3 sequence is 15 residues long. V lost 5 bases to trimming and J lost 4 bases; unmatched junction nucleotides: 6.